This TCR beta chain originates from a study of T cell responses to AZD1222 COVID-19 vaccine. Using immunoSEQ multiplex PCR, the repertoire was profiled, and TCRdb retains in-frame clones only, with some absent. The sample lists 160,000 or so clones; roughly 90% were seen once. V shed 4 bases and J 0 bases; nucleotides not matched to a gene: 2. This CDR3 is built from 15 residues. Germline values: CDR1 MNHEY, CDR2 SVGEGT. The origin of this receptor is an adult who received the AZD1222 COVID-19 vaccine. The chain is built from TRBV6-2 or TRBV6-3 and TRBJ2-2; 7 bases are a match to TRBD2. The source was peripheral blood, collected 28 days after the second AZD1222 dose. CDR3: CASSFGGANTGELFF. CDR3 in DNA: TGTGCCAGCAGTTTTGGGGGGGCGAACACCGGGGAGCTGTTTTTT.